This entry lists 26 T cell receptor beta chains sequenced from one sample in a study of cytomegalovirus exposure and HLA in healthy donors. The primer mix had 60 Vbeta and 13 Jbeta primers. This table comes from immunoSEQ multiplex PCR, and its TCRdb copy is limited to in-frame clones, with some not included. The table lists around 130,000 clones, around 80% of them singletons. The specimen sequenced was PBMCs. Source of these receptors: a man aged 25-45 years in good health and CMV-seronegative.

This rearrangement joins TRBV19 to TRBJ1-1, with 7 bases aligning to TRBD1. This CDR3 region has 13 residues. The trim removed 3 bases at V and 4 bases at J, leaving 2 bases unmatched. CDR1 is LNHDA, CDR2 SQIVND, per germline (reference sequence). The CDR3 bases are TGTGCCAGTAGTATCAACAGGGGCACTGAAGCTTTCTTT. Residues: CASSINRGTEAFF.

This clone turned up a few times. The chain employs TRBV6-1 and TRBJ2-7; D call uncertain. CDR1 MNHNS and CDR2 SASEGT come from the germline V gene. V was clipped by 0 bases and J by 6 bases, with 3 bases between them. The CDR3 consists of 11 residues. This CDR3 is CASSEASEQYF. CDR3 nucleotide sequence: TGTGCCAGCAGTGAAGCTAGCGAGCAGTACTTC.

The genes are TRBV5-4 and TRBJ1-2; D is perhaps TRBD1 (5 bases). The V end lost 0 bases, the J end lost 4 bases, and 19 bases lay between the germline ends. CDR3 length: 17 amino acids. Germline assignment: CDR1 SGHNT and CDR2 YYREEE (reference sequence). The CDR3 DNA follows: TGTGCCAGCAGCTTGGGGTCGGGGGGGTCTAGCGGCTATGGCTACACCTTC. It is translated as CASSLGSGGSSGYGYTF.

The gene calls are TRBV7-9 and TRBJ2-1, with 10 positions matching TRBD2. CDR1 SEHNR and CDR2 FQNEAQ come from the germline V gene (reference sequence). V lost 1 base and J lost 6; bases outside the gene matches: 3. This CDR3 is 15 amino acids long. CDR3 sequence reads: CASSLVSGGVNEQFF. The CDR3 DNA reads as TGTGCCAGCAGCTTAGTGAGCGGGGGGGTCAATGAGCAGTTCTTC.

The gene calls are TRBV18 and TRBJ2-2; 10 bases align to TRBD1. This CDR3 region has 17 residues. J was trimmed by 7 bases and V by 3 bases; bases with no gene match: 11. CDR1 is KGHSH and CDR2 is LQKENI in the germline V gene. The CDR3 spells CASSPSGDRGRSGELFF. The CDR3, as DNA: TGTGCCAGCTCACCTTCAGGCGACAGGGGGCGAAGCGGGGAGCTGTTTTTT. The complete variable domain, with remaining parts taken from reference TRBV18 and TRBJ2-2, reads NAGVMQNPRHLVRRRGQEARLRCSPMKGHSHVYWYRQLPEEGLKFMVYLQKENIIDESGMPKERFSAEFPKEGPSILRIQQVVRGDSAAYFCASSPSGDRGRSGELFFGEGSRLTVL.

This chain joins TRBV5-1 and TRBJ1-3; weak D call: TRBD1 (6 bases). This CDR3 has 15 amino acids. Looked up from germline, CDR1 is SGHRS and CDR2 is YFSETQ. Trimming pared 0 bases from V and 0 bases from J, leaving 7 bases between. The DNA for the CDR3 is TGCGCCAGCAGCTTGGGGACAGACTCTGGAAACACCATATATTTT. This gives the protein CASSLGTDSGNTIYF.

This chain uses TRBV5-4 with TRBJ1-1; possible D gene TRBD1, 5 bases. Trimming cost V 5 bases and J 5 bases, with 16 bases left between them. This CDR3 spans 14 amino acids. The germline V gene encodes CDR1 SGHNT and CDR2 YYREEE (reference sequence). The CDR3 spells CASRPDSLGTEAFF. CDR3 nucleotides: TGTGCCAGCAGACCAGACAGTTTAGGAACTGAAGCTTTCTTT.

This chain links TRBV29-1 with TRBJ2-5; 8 bases map to TRBD1. The CDR3 is made up of 15 amino acids. J gave up 5 bases and V 1 base, and 9 bases lay outside the gene matches. CDR1 SQVTM and CDR2 ANQGSEA come from the germline V gene. CDR3 bases: TGCAGCGTTGAAGGGACAGGGCGTTTCGGGGAGACCCAGTACTTC. The encoded protein is CSVEGTGRFGETQYF.

This chain connects TRBV19 to TRBJ2-7; weak D call: TRBD1 (6 bases). Trimming stripped 5 bases from V and 0 bases from J, with 26 bases between. CDR1 LNHDA and CDR2 SQIVND come from the germline V gene (reference sequence). This CDR3 region has 19 residues. The CDR3 bases are TGTGCCAGTAGTGGGGGTGGTCGTGGTGAACAGGACAGCTCCTACGAGCAGTACTTC. Translating it yields CASSGGGRGEQDSSYEQYF. The variable domain in full, completed from reference TRBV19 and TRBJ2-7, reads DGGITQSPKYLFRKEGQNVTLSCEQNLNHDAMYWYRQDPGQGLRLIYYSQIVNDFQKGDIAEGYSVSREKKESFPLTVTSAQKNPTAFYLCASSGGGRGEQDSSYEQYFGPGTRLTVT.

The genes are TRBV5-5 and TRBJ1-5; D gene unclear. Germline V gives CDR1 SGHKS, CDR2 YYEKEE (reference sequence). V lost 2 bases and J lost 0, with 9 bases in between. This CDR3 region has 15 residues. CDR3 residues: CASSLAPGSNQPQHF. DNA for the CDR3: TGTGCCAGCAGCTTAGCTCCAGGTAGCAATCAGCCCCAGCATTTT.

This clone was seen only a few times. Here the CDR3 reads CASSLSWGRENSPLHF. The CDR3 nucleotides are TGTGCCAGCAGTTTATCGTGGGGGAGGGAGAATTCACCCCTCCACTTT. The chain carries TRBV27 and TRBJ1-6; D may be TRBD1 (5 bases). The V end lost 0 bases, the J end lost 7 bases, and 13 bases lay between the germline ends. The CDR3 is made up of 16 amino acids. The germline CDR1 and CDR2 sequences are MNHEY and SMNVEV (reference sequence).

This chain uses TRBV6-5 with TRBJ1-1, with D perhaps TRBD1 (6 bases). The V end lost 4 bases, the J end lost 3 bases, and 15 bases lay between the germline ends. Per germline, CDR1 MNHEY and CDR2 SVGAGI. CDR3 size: 15 residues. The CDR3 bases are TGTGCCAGCAGTTTCCATCAGGGGTATTACACTGAAGCTTTCTTT. Residues: CASSFHQGYYTEAFF.

The chain has TRBV6-5 and TRBJ1-4; D gene ambiguous. The CDR3 extends over 15 amino acids. V lost 6 bases and J 4 bases, leaving 15 bases between the germline ends. Germline lookup yields CDR1 MNHEY and CDR2 SVGAGI. The CDR3 region is CASREHREINEKLFF. The CDR3 bases are TGTGCCAGCAGGGAGCACCGGGAAATTAATGAAAAACTGTTTTTT.

This sequence joins TRBV5-4 and TRBJ2-7; D unclear. V was pared by 2 bases and J by 4 bases, with 4 bases between. From germline, CDR1 is SGHNT and CDR2 YYREEE (reference sequence). The CDR3 runs to 11 residues. CDR3 amino acids: CASSFLYEQYF. In nucleotides, the CDR3 is TGTGCCAGCAGCTTCCTATACGAGCAGTACTTC.

The chain links TRBV7-2 to TRBJ1-1, with D unresolved. CDR1 and CDR2 from the germline V gene are SGHTA and FQGNSA. The V end lost 5 bases, the J end lost 1 base, and 11 bases lay between the germline ends. The length of the CDR3 is 14 residues. The chain's CDR3 is CASSPLNSNTEAFF. For the CDR3, the DNA is TGTGCCAGCAGCCCACTAAACTCGAACACTGAAGCTTTCTTT.

CDR3 bases: TGTGCCAGCAGCGCCGCCGGGGGGCGCAGCGGAAACACCATATATTTT. Residues: CASSAAGGRSGNTIYF. The V call is TRBV7-2, the J call TRBJ1-3; maybe TRBD1 (6 bases). The CDR3 is 16 residues long. Germline CDR1 reads SGHTA; CDR2 reads FQGNSA. V was cut by 5 bases and J by 4 bases, with 18 bases left in between.

The chain has TRBV5-4 and TRBJ2-3, with 13 bases aligning to TRBD2. V gave up 9 bases and J gave up 1 base; unmatched junction bases: 17. CDR3 size: 19 residues. Germline V gives CDR1 SGHNT, CDR2 YYREEE (reference sequence). The CDR3 bases are TGTGCCACCCTTCCGGGACTAGCGGGGCAGGACGGGGGCACAGATACGCAGTATTTT. This codes for CATLPGLAGQDGGTDTQYF.

The rearrangement joins TRBV5-1 to TRBJ2-3, with 7 bases that match TRBD2. V trimming: 2 bases; J trimming: 6 bases; junction bases outside the gene matches: 9. Germline V gene data show CDR1 as SGHRS and CDR2 as YFSETQ. The length of the CDR3 is 15 residues. The CDR3 reads CASSFLGGGEDTQYF. Here the CDR3 DNA reads TGCGCCAGCAGCTTCTTGGGGGGGGGAGAGGATACGCAGTATTTT.

V gene TRBV5-8 combines with J gene TRBJ2-3, with D perhaps TRBD2 (5 bases). Germline assignment: CDR1 SGHTS and CDR2 YDEGEE. This CDR3 comprises 13 residues. The V end was cut by 3 bases, the J end by 4 bases, with 9 bases between. The CDR3: CASSSILADTQYF. The CDR3 DNA follows: TGTGCCAGCAGCTCCATACTAGCAGATACGCAGTATTTT. Together with reference TRBV5-8 and TRBJ2-3, the CDR3 gives the full variable domain: EAGVTQSPTHLIKTRGQQATLRCSPISGHTSVYWYQQALGLGLQFLLWYDEGEERNRGNFPPRFSGRQFPNYSSELNVNALELEDSALYLCASSSILADTQYFGPGTRLTVL.

The chain joins TRBV27 to TRBJ2-3; TRBD2 agrees at 7 bases. Germline CDR1 is MNHEY and CDR2 is SMNVEV (reference sequence). Unmatched junction bases numbered 7, after V lost 4 bases and J lost 3 bases. This CDR3 contains 15 residues. The CDR3 nucleotides are TGTGCCAGCAGTTCCTATCAGCGGGAAACAGATACGCAGTATTTT. Translation: CASSSYQRETDTQYF.

The V call is TRBV9, the J call TRBJ1-2; possible D gene TRBD1, 5 bases. Germline V lookup: CDR1 SGDLS, CDR2 YYNGEE. With 1 base removed from V and 2 bases from J, the gap between germline ends came to 18 bases. This CDR3 spans 17 amino acids. This CDR3 is CASSVSGGTARNYGYTF. The CDR3 DNA reads TGTGCCAGCAGCGTATCGGGAGGGACCGCGCGAAACTATGGCTACACCTTC.

The V call is TRBV7-3, the J call TRBJ2-2; no definite D call. V gave up 5 bases and J gave up 4 bases, with 8 bases separating them. The CDR3 totals 13 residues. Per the germline V gene, CDR1 is SGHTA and CDR2 is FQGTGA. CDR3 protein: CASSLLGTGELFF. The CDR3 bases are TGTGCCAGCAGCCTCCTCGGCACCGGGGAGCTGTTTTTT.

This clone has just a few counts. The gene calls are TRBV5-1 and TRBJ1-4, with 8 bases lining up with TRBD1. The ends lost 0 bases at V and 7 bases at J; junction bases unmatched: 5. CDR1 and CDR2 (germline): SGHRS, YFSETQ. The CDR3 has 15 amino acids. CDR3 amino acids: CASSLARGHGEKLFF. CDR3 nucleotide sequence: TGCGCCAGCAGCTTGGCCAGGGGGCACGGTGAAAAACTGTTTTTT.

The rearrangement uses TRBV27 and TRBJ2-6; TRBD1 matches 8 bases. Germline CDR1 and CDR2: MNHEY and SMNVEV (reference sequence). This CDR3 is 19 amino acids long. Trimming at V came to 3 bases and at J to 0 bases, leaving 10 bases not matched to a gene. The CDR3 here is CASSFFMRQGYSGANVLTF. The CDR3 region has the DNA TGTGCCAGCAGTTTTTTTATGAGACAGGGGTACTCTGGGGCCAACGTCCTGACTTTC.

In DNA, the CDR3 is TGTGCCAGCAGTCAGGCGAGCTCTGGAAACACCATATATTTT. Its protein product is CASSQASSGNTIYF. The chain has TRBV7-9 and TRBJ1-3, with D unclear. CDR3 size: 14 residues. Germline V gene data show CDR1 as SEHNR and CDR2 as FQNEAQ (reference sequence). V lost 6 bases, J lost 0 bases, and 9 bases lay in between. Full variable domain (outside the CDR3, taken from reference TRBV7-9 and TRBJ1-3): DTGVSQNPRHKITKRGQNVTFRCDPISEHNRLYWYRQTLGQGPEFLTYFQNEAQLEKSRLLSDRFSAERPKGSFSTLEIQRTEQGDSAMYLCASSQASSGNTIYFGEGSWLTVV.

The genes are TRBV7-2 and TRBJ2-7, with 8 bases matching TRBD2. Germline CDR1 SGHTA, CDR2 FQGNSA. Trimming removed 0 bases from V and 1 base from J; junction bases left unmatched: 2. The CDR3 is 15 residues long. CDR3 nucleotide sequence: TGTGCCAGCAGCTTAGCGACTAGCGTATCCTACGAGCAGTACTTC. This sequence encodes CASSLATSVSYEQYF.